This note documents a single T cell receptor beta chain sequence. Its antigen target is currently unknown. Per-base qualities were not stored, and no clone one base away is much larger. Per the publication, the time point label means: baseline before first vaccination. Vaccinee samples were obtained from the UK trials COV001 and COV002, which included a single-blind randomized controlled phase 2/3 trial of AZD1222 (ChAdOx1 nCoV-19) in healthy adults. Trial participant PBMC samples were collected at day 0 and day 28 after the second dose for TCRbeta chain sequencing. The CDR3 regions of human TCRbeta chains were analyzed by immunosequencing. As for how the authors treated the data: TCRs in the repertoires were compared against a reference library of SARS-CoV-2-specific TCRs that had been generated with the MIRA antigen-specificity platform. Breadth was defined as the fraction of unique TCRs that were SARS-CoV-2-associated. Depth was defined as the fraction of total T cells that were SARS-CoV-2-associated. Using the MIRA data, each spike-specific TCR was mapped to the spike region that the TCR reacts to and placed in a CD4 or CD8 class. Log10-transformed breadth and depth values were compared by one-way ANOVA with Sidak's multiple comparisons tests. Held by TCRdb, this immuneACCESS table contains in-frame sequences only and omits some clones. Under half of the omission traces to an unresolved V gene where checked; the cause of the rest is unknown. That table gives V, J and clone size, and the DNA gave D and trimming. Recorded for this sample are roughly 92,000 clones; around 90% of them occurred a single time. Almost 8.5% of the sample is in the top ten clones.

The CDR3 runs 12 residues from the cysteine to the phenylalanine. Only CDR3 DNA remains: 36 bases, in frame from the first base. Based on the germline V gene, the CDR1 and CDR2 sequences are SQVTM and ANQGSEA. V loses 7 bases, J loses 4 bases, and the germline ends lie 11 bases apart. The data were taken from a study of T cell responses to AZD1222 COVID-19 vaccine (dated by TCRdb to the early 2020s). Broadly, across the study: AZD1222 recipients given second doses at about 4 weeks or at about 12 weeks were pooled, since spike-specific TCR depth and breadth were not found to differ between the two schedules. Enrollment into the trials was organized by age into subgroups of 18-55, 56-69 and 70-plus years, and those subgroups contained roughly 140, 27 and 60 TCR-sequenced participants, respectively. TCR sequencing was performed for about 250 trial participants, of whom some 200 were given two doses of AZD1222 and roughly 25 were given two doses of MenACWY control vaccine. General findings and caveats noted by the study authors: Vaccine-associated CD4 TCRs spanned the whole spike protein, with dominant responses in regions 160-218 and 743-854. After two AZD1222 doses, both the breadth and the depth of spike-specific TCRs were significantly higher than at day 0 and than in MenACWY recipients. Nearly half of unique spike-specific TCRs reportedly recognized epitopes outside regions mutated in the B.1.351 and B.1.1.7 variants. The 56-69-year group was small, and its depth increase did not reach significance, likely because of low power. Because no day 14 peak-response samples were available, the repertoires could be characterized only after the peak T cell response. Most participants were white British and females outnumbered males, and the authors suggested that clonal diversity may have been underestimated. Only six AZD1222 recipients were SARS-CoV-2 seropositive at baseline, limiting conclusions about previously exposed vaccinees.

Rearrangement joined TRBV29-1 to TRBJ1-5, with no reliable assignment of the D segment. The receptor comes from an adult in good health. This material consisted of peripheral blood, taken on day 0 of AZD1222 vaccination. The CDR3 region: CSAVWGNQPQHF. The DNA sequence follows: TGCAGCGCCGTCTGGGGTAATCAGCCCCAGCATTTT.